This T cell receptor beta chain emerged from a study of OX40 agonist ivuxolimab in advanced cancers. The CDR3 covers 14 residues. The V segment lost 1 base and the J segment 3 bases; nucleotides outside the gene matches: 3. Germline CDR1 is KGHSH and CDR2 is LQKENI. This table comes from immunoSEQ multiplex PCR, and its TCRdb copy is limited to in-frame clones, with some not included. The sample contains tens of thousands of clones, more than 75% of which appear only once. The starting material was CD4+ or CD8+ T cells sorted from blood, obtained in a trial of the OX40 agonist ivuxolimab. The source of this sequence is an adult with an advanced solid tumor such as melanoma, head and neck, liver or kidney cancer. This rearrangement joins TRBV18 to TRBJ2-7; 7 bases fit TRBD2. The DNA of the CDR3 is TGTGCCAGCTCACCACTTGCGGGAGACTACGAGCAGTACTTC. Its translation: CASSPLAGDYEQYF.